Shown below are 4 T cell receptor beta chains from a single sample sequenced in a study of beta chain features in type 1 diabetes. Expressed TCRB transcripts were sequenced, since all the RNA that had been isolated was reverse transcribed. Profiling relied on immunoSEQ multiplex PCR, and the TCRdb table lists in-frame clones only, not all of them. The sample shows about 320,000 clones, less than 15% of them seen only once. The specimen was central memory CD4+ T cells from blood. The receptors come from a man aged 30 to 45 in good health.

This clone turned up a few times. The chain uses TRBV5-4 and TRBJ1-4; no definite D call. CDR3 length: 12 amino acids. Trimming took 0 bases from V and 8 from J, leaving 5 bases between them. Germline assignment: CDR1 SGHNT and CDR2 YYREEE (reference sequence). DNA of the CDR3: TGTGCCAGCAGCTTGGATGGAGAAAAACTGTTTTTT. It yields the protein CASSLDGEKLFF.

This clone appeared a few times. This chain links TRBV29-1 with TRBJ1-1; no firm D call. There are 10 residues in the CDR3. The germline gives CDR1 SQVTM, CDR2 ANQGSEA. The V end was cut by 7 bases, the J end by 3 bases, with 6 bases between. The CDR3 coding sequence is TGCAGCGCTGGTGACACTGAAGCTTTCTTT. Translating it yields CSAGDTEAFF.

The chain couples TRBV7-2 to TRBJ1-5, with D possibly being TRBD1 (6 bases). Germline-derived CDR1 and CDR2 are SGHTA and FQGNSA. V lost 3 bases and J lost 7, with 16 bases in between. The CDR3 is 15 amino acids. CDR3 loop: CASSLYDRSRQPQHF. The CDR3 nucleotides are TGTGCCAGCAGCTTGTACGACAGGTCGCGGCAGCCCCAGCATTTT. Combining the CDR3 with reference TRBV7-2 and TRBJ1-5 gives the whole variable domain GAGVSQSPSNKVTEKGKDVELRCDPISGHTALYWYRQSLGQGLEFLIYFQGNSAPDKSGLPSDRFSAERTGGSVSTLTIQRTQQEDSAVYLCASSLYDRSRQPQHFGDGTRLSIL.

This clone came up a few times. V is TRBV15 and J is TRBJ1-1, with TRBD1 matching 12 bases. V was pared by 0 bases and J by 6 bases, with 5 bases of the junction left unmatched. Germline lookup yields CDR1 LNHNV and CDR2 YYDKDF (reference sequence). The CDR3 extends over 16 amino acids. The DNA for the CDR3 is TGTGCCACCAGCAGAGATCCGGGACAGGGGGCGGCTGAAGCTTTCTTT. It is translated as CATSRDPGQGAAEAFF.